This TCR beta chain was profiled in a study of control samples from healthy donors and cancer patients. This CDR3 has 14 amino acids. The V end lost 1 base, the J end lost 5 bases, and 11 bases lay between the germline ends. The germline V gene encodes CDR1 SGHTA and CDR2 FQGNSA. Using immunoSEQ multiplex PCR, the repertoire was profiled, and TCRdb retains in-frame clones only, with some absent. The table records almost 90,000 clones, 86% of them present only once. What was sequenced was blood. The chain recombines TRBV7-2 with TRBJ2-5; the D is unclear. The TCR comes from a young man in good health. The DNA of the CDR3 is TGTGCCAGCAGCTTAGGGGGTGGTGGGGAGACCCAGTACTTC. Translation: CASSLGGGGETQYF.